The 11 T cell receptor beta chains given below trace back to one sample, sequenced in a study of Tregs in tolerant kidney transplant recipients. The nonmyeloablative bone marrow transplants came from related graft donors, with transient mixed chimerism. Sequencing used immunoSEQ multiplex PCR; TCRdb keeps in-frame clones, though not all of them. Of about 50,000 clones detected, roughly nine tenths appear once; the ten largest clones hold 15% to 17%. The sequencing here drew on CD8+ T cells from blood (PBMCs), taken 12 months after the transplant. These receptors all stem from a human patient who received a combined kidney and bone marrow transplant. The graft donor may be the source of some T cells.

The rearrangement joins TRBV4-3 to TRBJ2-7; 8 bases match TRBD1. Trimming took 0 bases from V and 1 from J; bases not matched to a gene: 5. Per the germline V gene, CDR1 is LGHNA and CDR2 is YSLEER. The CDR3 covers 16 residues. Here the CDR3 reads CASSQEIGTGSYEQYF. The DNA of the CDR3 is TGCGCCAGCAGCCAAGAAATCGGGACAGGTTCCTACGAGCAGTACTTC.

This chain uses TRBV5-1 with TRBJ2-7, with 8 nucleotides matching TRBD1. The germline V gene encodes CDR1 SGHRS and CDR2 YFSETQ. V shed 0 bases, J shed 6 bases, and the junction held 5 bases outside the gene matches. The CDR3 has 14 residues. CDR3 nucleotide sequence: TGCGCCAGCAGCTTGGAAGGACAGGGAAGCGAGCAGTACTTC. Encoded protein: CASSLEGQGSEQYF.

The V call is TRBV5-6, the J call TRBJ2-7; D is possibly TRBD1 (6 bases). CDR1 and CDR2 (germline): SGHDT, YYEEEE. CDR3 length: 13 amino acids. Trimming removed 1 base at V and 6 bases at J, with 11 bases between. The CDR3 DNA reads TGTGCCAGCAGCTTGAGGTCAGGGGTCGAGCAGTACTTC. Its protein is CASSLRSGVEQYF.

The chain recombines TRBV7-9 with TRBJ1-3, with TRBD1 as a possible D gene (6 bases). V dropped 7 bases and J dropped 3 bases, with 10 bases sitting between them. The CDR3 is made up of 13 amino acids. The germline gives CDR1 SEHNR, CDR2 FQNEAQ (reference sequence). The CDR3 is CASIGGDGNTIYF. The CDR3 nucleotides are TGTGCCAGCATAGGGGGGGATGGAAACACCATATATTTT.

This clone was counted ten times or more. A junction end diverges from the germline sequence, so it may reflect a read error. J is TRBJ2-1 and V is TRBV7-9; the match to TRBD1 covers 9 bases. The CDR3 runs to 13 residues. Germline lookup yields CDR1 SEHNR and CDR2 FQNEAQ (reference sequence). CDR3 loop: CASSLDTSGQGLF. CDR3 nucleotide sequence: TGTGCCAGCAGCTTAGACACCTCGGGACAGGGACTCTTC.

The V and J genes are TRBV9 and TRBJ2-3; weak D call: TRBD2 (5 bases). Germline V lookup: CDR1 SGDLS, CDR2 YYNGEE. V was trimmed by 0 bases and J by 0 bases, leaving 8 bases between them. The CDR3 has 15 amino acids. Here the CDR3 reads CASSVDGESTDTQYF. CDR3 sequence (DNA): TGTGCCAGCAGCGTAGACGGGGAGAGCACAGATACGCAGTATTTT.

CDR3 bases: TGTGCCAGCAGCTTAGGGCAGGGGGCTTACACAGATACGCAGTATTTT. It encodes CASSLGQGAYTDTQYF. The rearrangement joins TRBV7-3 to TRBJ2-3, with 8 bases that match TRBD1. This CDR3 is 16 amino acids long. The V and J ends lost 2 bases and 2 bases, in that order; junction bases with no gene match: 6. Germline CDR1 SGHTA, CDR2 FQGTGA.

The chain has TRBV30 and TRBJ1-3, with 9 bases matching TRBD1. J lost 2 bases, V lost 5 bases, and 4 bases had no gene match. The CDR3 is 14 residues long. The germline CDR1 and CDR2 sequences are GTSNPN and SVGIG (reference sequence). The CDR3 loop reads CAWWGQGAGNTIYF. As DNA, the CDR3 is TGTGCCTGGTGGGGACAGGGCGCTGGAAACACCATATATTTT.

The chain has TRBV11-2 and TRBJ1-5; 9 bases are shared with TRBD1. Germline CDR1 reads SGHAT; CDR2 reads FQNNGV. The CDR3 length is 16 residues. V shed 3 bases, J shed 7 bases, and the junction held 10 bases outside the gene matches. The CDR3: CASSLENRGRLQPQHF. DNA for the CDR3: TGTGCCAGCAGCTTGGAGAACAGGGGGCGCTTGCAGCCCCAGCATTTT.

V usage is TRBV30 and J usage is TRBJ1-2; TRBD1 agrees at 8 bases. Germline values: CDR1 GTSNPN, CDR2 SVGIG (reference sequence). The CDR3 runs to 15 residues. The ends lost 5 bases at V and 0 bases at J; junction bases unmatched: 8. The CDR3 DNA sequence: TGTGCCTGGTGGGACAGGCGACCCCCTAACTATGGCTACACCTTC. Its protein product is CAWWDRRPPNYGYTF. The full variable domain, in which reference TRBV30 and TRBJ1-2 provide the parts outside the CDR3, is SQTIHQWPATLVQPVGSPLSLECTVEGTSNPNLYWYRQAAGRGLQLLFYSVGIGQISSEVPQNLSASRPQDRQFILSSKKLLLSDSGFYLCAWWDRRPPNYGYTFGSGTRLTVV.

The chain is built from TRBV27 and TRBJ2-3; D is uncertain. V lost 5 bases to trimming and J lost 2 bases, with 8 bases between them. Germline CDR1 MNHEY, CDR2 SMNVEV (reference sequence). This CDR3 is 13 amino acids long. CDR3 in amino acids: CASSPPVTDTQYF. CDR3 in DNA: TGTGCCAGCAGTCCGCCGGTCACAGATACGCAGTATTTT.